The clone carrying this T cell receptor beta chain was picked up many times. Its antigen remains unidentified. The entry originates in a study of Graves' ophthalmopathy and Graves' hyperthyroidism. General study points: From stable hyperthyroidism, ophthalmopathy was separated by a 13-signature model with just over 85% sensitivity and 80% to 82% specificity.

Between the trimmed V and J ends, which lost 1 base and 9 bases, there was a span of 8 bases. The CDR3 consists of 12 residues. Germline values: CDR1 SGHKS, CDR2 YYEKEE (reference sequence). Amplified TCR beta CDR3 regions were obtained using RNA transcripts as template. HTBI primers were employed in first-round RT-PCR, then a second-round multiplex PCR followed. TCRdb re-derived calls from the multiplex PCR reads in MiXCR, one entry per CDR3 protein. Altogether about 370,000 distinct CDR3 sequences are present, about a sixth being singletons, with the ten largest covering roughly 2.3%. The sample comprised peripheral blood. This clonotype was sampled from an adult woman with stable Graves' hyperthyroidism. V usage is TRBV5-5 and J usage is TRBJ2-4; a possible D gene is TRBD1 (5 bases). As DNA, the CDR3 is TGTGCCAGCAGCTTGCAGGGAAGCATTCAGTACTTC. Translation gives CASSLQGSIQYF.